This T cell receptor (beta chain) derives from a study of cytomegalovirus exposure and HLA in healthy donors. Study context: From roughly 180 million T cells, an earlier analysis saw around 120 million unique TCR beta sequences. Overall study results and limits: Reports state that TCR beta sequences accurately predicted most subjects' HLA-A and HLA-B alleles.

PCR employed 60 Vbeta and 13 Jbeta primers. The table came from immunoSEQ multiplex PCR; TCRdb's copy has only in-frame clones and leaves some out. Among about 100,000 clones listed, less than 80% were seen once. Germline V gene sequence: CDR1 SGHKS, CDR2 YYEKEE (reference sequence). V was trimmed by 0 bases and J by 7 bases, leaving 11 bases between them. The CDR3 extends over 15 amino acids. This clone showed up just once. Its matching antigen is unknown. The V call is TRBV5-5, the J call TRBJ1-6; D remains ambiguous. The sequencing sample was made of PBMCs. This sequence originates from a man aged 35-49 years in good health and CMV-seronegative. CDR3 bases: TGTGCCAGCAGCTTGGCCGGTATGATCAATTCACCCCTCCACTTT. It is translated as CASSLAGMINSPLHF.